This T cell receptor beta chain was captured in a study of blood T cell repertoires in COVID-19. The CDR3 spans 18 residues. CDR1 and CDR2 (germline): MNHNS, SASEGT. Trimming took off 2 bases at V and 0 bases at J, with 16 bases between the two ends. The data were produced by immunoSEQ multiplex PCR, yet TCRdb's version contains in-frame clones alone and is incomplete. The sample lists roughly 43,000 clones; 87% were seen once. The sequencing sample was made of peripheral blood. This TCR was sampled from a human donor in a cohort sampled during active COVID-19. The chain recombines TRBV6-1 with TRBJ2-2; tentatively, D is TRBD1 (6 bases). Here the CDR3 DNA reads TGTGCCAGCAGTGAATATCTGGGGGCAACCGCGAACACCGGGGAGCTGTTTTTT. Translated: CASSEYLGATANTGELFF.